The 18 T cell receptor beta chains below were found in one sample sequenced in a study of shared clonotypes between healthy human individuals. Sequencing was performed with immunoSEQ multiplex PCR; in TCRdb, only in-frame clones are kept and a portion is missing. This repertoire shows 2 million to 2.5 million clones, approximately 94% found once; its top ten account for 0.36%. The specimen sequenced was naive CD4+ T cells from PBMCs. Subset described: CD45RA+ positively selected. Receptor source: a man between 18 and 29 years old in good health. Some clones in this sample may be carry-over from other donors' samples.

This chain connects TRBV2 to TRBJ2-7; the match to TRBD1 covers 10 bases. Germline CDR1 SNHLY, CDR2 FYNNEI. The CDR3 is made up of 14 amino acids. J was trimmed by 5 bases and V by 5 bases; bases with no gene match: 6. In DNA form, the CDR3 reads TGTGCCAGCAGTCGACAGGGGGCTCTAAACGAGCAGTACTTC. Its protein is CASSRQGALNEQYF.

The chain recombines TRBV19 with TRBJ2-1, with TRBD2 matching over 9 bases. This CDR3 is built from 16 residues. Germline V gives CDR1 LNHDA, CDR2 SQIVND (reference sequence). Germline trimming cut 3 bases from V and 8 bases from J; bases unmatched to any gene: 11. CDR3 sequence: CASSILSAGGPHEQFF. The CDR3 DNA reads as TGTGCCAGTAGTATTTTATCGGCGGGAGGGCCGCATGAGCAGTTCTTC.

A remark on this clone: Other DNA sequences from this sample encode an identical CDR3 as well. The chain joins TRBV6-5 to TRBJ1-2, with a tentative D call TRBD1 (5 bases). The CDR3 totals 12 residues. Germline V gives CDR1 MNHEY, CDR2 SVGAGI. Trimming left V 2 bases short and J 7 bases short, with 8 bases between. For the CDR3, the DNA is TGTGCCAGCAGTTACGGTGGGGGTGGCTACACCTTC. Translated: CASSYGGGGYTF.

This chain connects TRBV7-6 to TRBJ1-2; perhaps TRBD1 as D (5 bases). This CDR3 contains 15 residues. Germline loops: CDR1 SGHVS, CDR2 FNYEAQ. Trimming cost V 5 bases and J 4 bases, with 17 bases left between them. In nucleotides, the CDR3 is TGTGCCAGCAGCCCAGAGGGGCCCTGGGGCTATGGCTACACCTTC. It yields the protein CASSPEGPWGYGYTF. The whole variable domain, filled in from reference TRBV7-6 and TRBJ1-2, reads GAGVSQSPRYKVTKRGQDVALRCDPISGHVSLYWYRQALGQGPEFLTYFNYEAQQDKSGLPNDRFSAERPEGSISTLTIQRTEQRDSAMYRCASSPEGPWGYGYTFGSGTRLTVV.

The chain couples TRBV28 to TRBJ2-7, with 8 bases fitting TRBD1. Trimming took 1 base from V and 6 from J; bases not matched to a gene: 8. CDR1 and CDR2 (germline): MDHEN, SYDVKM. The length of the CDR3 is 15 residues. The CDR3 is CASSLLDRDLGEQYF. The CDR3 DNA reads as TGTGCCAGCAGTTTATTGGACAGGGACTTGGGCGAGCAGTACTTC.

The J gene is TRBJ1-5, the V gene TRBV19; D is perhaps TRBD1 (5 bases). Trimming removed 7 bases from V and 2 bases from J, with 15 bases in between. Germline values: CDR1 LNHDA, CDR2 SQIVND (reference sequence). This CDR3 comprises 15 residues. CDR3 coding DNA: TGTGCCAGTACCCTGTGGGGGGTTGGCAATCAGCCCCAGCATTTT. Its translation is CASTLWGVGNQPQHF.

The chain uses TRBV19 and TRBJ2-2; 11 nucleotides match TRBD2. The CDR3 totals 14 residues. V was pared by 10 bases and J by 5 bases, with 6 bases of the junction left unmatched. Germline V gives CDR1 LNHDA, CDR2 SQIVND (reference sequence). The CDR3 loop is CATVAGGMTGELFF. Here the CDR3 DNA reads TGTGCCACGGTAGCGGGAGGGATGACCGGGGAGCTGTTTTTT.

Turning to this clone: Germline is not matched at one junction end, which may reflect a read error. The J gene is TRBJ2-7, the V gene TRBV5-1; 9 bases map to TRBD2. The V gene's germline CDR1 is SGHRS and CDR2 YFSETQ. The CDR3 is 15 amino acids. CDR3 sequence: CASSLDSMTSGPRDF. CDR3 bases: TGCGCCAGCAGCTTGGATAGCATGACTAGCGGTCCGAGGGACTTC.

The chain joins TRBV30 to TRBJ2-1; 7 nucleotides match TRBD1. The ends lost 1 base at V and 3 bases at J; junction bases unmatched: 9. The CDR3 runs to 16 residues. Germline assignment: CDR1 GTSNPN and CDR2 SVGIG (reference sequence). The chain's CDR3 is CAWSGTGVGGYNEQFF. In DNA form, the CDR3 reads TGTGCCTGGAGTGGAACAGGGGTTGGTGGCTACAATGAGCAGTTCTTC.

V and J are TRBV28 and TRBJ2-3; D is perhaps TRBD1 (6 bases). Germline V CDR1 and CDR2: MDHEN, SYDVKM. The CDR3 consists of 16 residues. V shed 5 bases and J shed 0 bases, with 15 bases lying between them. The CDR3, as DNA: TGTGCCAGCAGTATCGGGACAACGGCTAGCACAGATACGCAGTATTTT. Encoded protein: CASSIGTTASTDTQYF.

The rearrangement joins TRBV5-1 to TRBJ1-2; D unclear. Germline lookup yields CDR1 SGHRS and CDR2 YFSETQ. Trimming pared 4 bases from V and 5 bases from J, leaving 15 bases between. The CDR3 is made up of 14 amino acids. The CDR3, as DNA: TGCGCCAGCAGCACGATCCGCCCGGAATATGGCTACACCTTC. It specifies CASSTIRPEYGYTF.

This clone was counted a single time. This chain uses TRBV4-3 with TRBJ2-7, with D maybe TRBD1 (5 bases). CDR1 is LGHNA and CDR2 is YSLEER in the germline V gene. The CDR3 spans 14 residues. Trimming stripped 1 base from V and 5 bases from J, with 12 bases between. CDR3 bases: TGCGCCAGCAGCCAAGTGCCAGGGTGGGACGAGCAGTACTTC. Its protein product is CASSQVPGWDEQYF.

This chain joins TRBV7-9 and TRBJ2-7; 8 nucleotides match TRBD2. V lost 4 bases, J lost 5 bases, and 10 bases stayed unmatched. The CDR3 spans 15 residues. Germline V lookup: CDR1 SEHNR, CDR2 FQNEAQ (reference sequence). The CDR3 coding sequence is TGTGCCAGCAGCTCATACAGCGGGAGTGCGGACGAGCAGTACTTC. Residues: CASSSYSGSADEQYF.

This rearrangement joins TRBV7-2 to TRBJ2-1, with TRBD2 matching 14 bases. Germline lookup yields CDR1 SGHTA and CDR2 FQGNSA. J was trimmed by 9 bases and V by 5 bases; bases with no gene match: 3. There are 14 residues in the CDR3. The CDR3 is CASSRLAGGREQFF. Here the CDR3 DNA reads TGTGCCAGCAGCCGACTAGCGGGAGGGCGTGAGCAGTTCTTC.

This chain connects TRBV9 to TRBJ2-3; weak D call: TRBD2 (6 bases). V gave up 0 bases and J gave up 1 base, with 12 bases separating them. The CDR3 spans 16 residues. The germline gives CDR1 SGDLS, CDR2 YYNGEE. The CDR3: CASSVVGIAGTDTQYF. The CDR3 nucleotides read TGTGCCAGCAGCGTAGTGGGTATAGCGGGCACAGATACGCAGTATTTT.

The V call is TRBV30, the J call TRBJ1-4, with TRBD1 as a possible D gene (6 bases). Trimming removed 6 bases at V and 8 bases at J, with 34 bases between. Germline V gene sequence: CDR1 GTSNPN, CDR2 SVGIG (reference sequence). The CDR3 extends over 19 amino acids. In DNA form, the CDR3 reads TGTGCCTGCGACCGAGACAGACCAGGGGAGAGATTAGGAGGAGAAAAACTGTTTTTT. This gives the protein CACDRDRPGERLGGEKLFF.

The genes are TRBV10-2 and TRBJ1-5; 8 nucleotides match TRBD1. J was trimmed by 9 bases and V by 6 bases; bases with no gene match: 13. CDR1 and CDR2 (germline): WSHSY, SAAADI. This CDR3 has 15 amino acids. The CDR3 DNA sequence: TGCGCCAGCAGACGAGGTGACAGGGGCTGGTGGCCCCAGCATTTT. This gives the protein CASRRGDRGWWPQHF.

V and J are TRBV7-2 and TRBJ2-5, with no clear D. The V gene lost 10 bases and the J gene lost 5 bases, with 17 bases spanning the gap. Germline CDR1 reads SGHTA; CDR2 reads FQGNSA. The CDR3 consists of 13 residues. DNA for the CDR3: TGTGCCACCGCATTGGACCCCAGGGAGACCCAGTACTTC. It is translated as CATALDPRETQYF. Full variable domain (remainder filled in from reference TRBV7-2 and TRBJ2-5): GAGVSQSPSNKVTEKGKDVELRCDPISGHTALYWYRQSLGQGLEFLIYFQGNSAPDKSGLPSDRFSAERTGGSVSTLTIQRTQQEDSAVYLCATALDPRETQYFGPGTRLLVL.